The 20 T cell receptor beta chains given below trace back to one sample, sequenced in a study of spatial heterogeneity in lung cancer. Overall study results and limits: Mutation counts in tumors were tracked by counts of expanded intratumoral alpha and beta TCRs.

Indicated time point: sample taken at primary tumor resection. Via MiXCR, TCRdb re-called the 5' RACE reads, giving one row per CDR3 protein. The sample has roughly 18,000 distinct CDR3 sequences; 9.6% are singletons. These TCRs' antigens remain unknown. Specimen: lung tumor tissue, collected at surgery. These receptors were obtained from a female donor with early-stage non-small cell lung cancer.

This clonotype occurred a few times. Being off target in a library aimed at alpha chains, this beta chain has a size of little meaning. The chain recombines TRBV7-8 with TRBJ2-1; 11 nucleotides agree with TRBD2. The trim removed 1 base at V and 4 bases at J, leaving 12 bases unmatched. CDR1 SGHVS and CDR2 FQNEAQ come from the germline V gene. The CDR3 is made up of 19 amino acids. CDR3 protein: CASSLVGLRLAGQYNEQFF. The CDR3 nucleotides read TGTGCCAGCAGCTTAGTTGGCCTTCGACTAGCGGGACAGTACAATGAGCAGTTCTTC.

This clonotype was seen repeatedly, ten times or more. Within a library made for alpha chains, this beta chain is off target, and its count is uninformative. J is TRBJ1-1 and V is TRBV6-6, with TRBD1 as a possible D gene (5 bases). Germline CDR1 MNHNY, CDR2 SVGAGI (reference sequence). Trimming stripped 2 bases from V and 1 base from J, with 11 bases between. The CDR3 is made up of 15 amino acids. CDR3 loop: CASSYPGYPNTEAFF. CDR3 sequence (DNA): TGTGCCAGCAGTTACCCAGGGTATCCGAACACTGAAGCTTTCTTT.

This clonotype was recorded at least ten times. This beta chain lies outside the target of a library built for alpha chains; its clone size means little. The rearrangement uses TRBV29-1 and TRBJ2-3; D gene unclear. V lost 6 bases, J lost 3 bases, and 13 bases lay in between. The CDR3 consists of 13 residues. CDR1 is SQVTM, CDR2 ANQGSEA, per germline. CDR3 sequence reads: CSVIAGVTDTQYF. The CDR3 DNA sequence: TGCAGCGTAATAGCTGGGGTAACAGATACGCAGTATTTT.

This clonotype was counted between two and nine times. The library was designed around alpha chains, so this beta chain is a stray read whose abundance carries little weight. The chain carries TRBV7-2 and TRBJ2-5; 9 bases line up with TRBD1. From germline, CDR1 is SGHTA and CDR2 FQGNSA. The J segment lost 1 base and the V segment lost 5 bases, leaving 11 bases of the junction unmatched. This CDR3 region has 17 residues. The CDR3 is CASSPTGGVLGQETQYF. CDR3 nucleotide sequence: TGTGCCAGCAGCCCCACAGGGGGCGTTTTAGGCCAAGAGACCCAGTACTTC.

As concerns this clonotype: Within a library made for alpha chains, this beta chain is off target, and its count is uninformative. The chain employs TRBV2 and TRBJ2-7; D might be TRBD1 or TRBD2, each matching 5 bases. The CDR3 runs 18 residues. CDR1 and CDR2 (germline): SNHLY, FYNNEI. Trimming stripped 6 bases from V and 2 bases from J, with 26 bases between. In DNA form, the CDR3 reads TGTGCCAGCAGGGATGGGGGTGGGTTTGGCAGGCAAACCTACGAGCAGTACTTC. Amino acids: CASRDGGGFGRQTYEQYF.

Only one count was recorded for this clonotype. This beta chain lies outside the target of a library built for alpha chains; its clone size means little. The genes are TRBV6-6 and TRBJ1-6; D might be TRBD1 (5 bases). Deletions cut 11 bases from V and 7 bases from J, with 15 bases between. Looked up from germline, CDR1 is MNHNY and CDR2 is SVGAGI (reference sequence). CDR3 length: 13 residues. The CDR3 loop reads CAGRGPDNSPLHF. DNA for the CDR3: TGTGCCGGACGGGGACCCGACAATTCACCCCTCCACTTT.

There are a few counts of this clonotype. Little can be read into the size of this beta chain, an off-target read in a library designed for alpha chains. The chain uses TRBV4-1 and TRBJ2-1; 8 bases align to TRBD2. Trimming at V came to 4 bases and at J to 9 bases, leaving 14 bases not matched to a gene. Germline V gene data show CDR1 as MGHRA and CDR2 as YSYEKL. This CDR3 region has 16 residues. The CDR3 region is CASSPFASGSRTEQFF. The DNA of the CDR3 is TGCGCCAGCAGCCCTTTCGCCAGCGGGAGTAGAACTGAGCAGTTCTTC.

This clonotype was seen at least ten times. The size of this beta chain means little, since it is a stray read in a library made for alpha chains. The chain combines TRBV19 with TRBJ2-5; tentatively, D is TRBD1 (6 bases). CDR3 size: 15 residues. CDR1 LNHDA and CDR2 SQIVND come from the germline V gene (reference sequence). The V end lost 3 bases, the J end lost 1 base, and 12 bases lay between the germline ends. As DNA, the CDR3 is TGTGCCAGTAGTATGGGACATCTACCCCAAGAGACCCAGTACTTC. Its translation is CASSMGHLPQETQYF.

As regards this clonotype: Being one base from a much bigger clone, this may be a read error. Because this beta chain is a stray read in a library intended to capture alpha chains, its abundance should not be given much weight. The genes are TRBV7-3 and TRBJ2-1; maybe TRBD1 (6 bases). Germline loops: CDR1 SGHTA, CDR2 FQGTGA. The CDR3 covers 15 residues. CDR3 bases: TGTGCCAACAGCCGGGGACAAAGTTTGGACGATGAGCAGTTCTTC. Protein sequence: CANSRGQSLDDEQFF. The full variable domain, rest sourced from reference TRBV7-3 and TRBJ2-1, is GAGVSQTPSNKVTEKGKYVELRCDPISGHTALYWYRQSLGQGPEFLIYFQGTGAADDSGLPNDRFFAVRPEGSVSTLKIQRTERGDSAVYLCANSRGQSLDDEQFFGPGTRLTVL.

In this sample, this clonotype turned up many times. Within a library made for alpha chains, this beta chain is off target, and its count is uninformative. The chain combines TRBV9 with TRBJ1-3, with D unclear. Between the trimmed V and J ends, which lost 3 bases and 2 bases, there was a span of 15 bases. The CDR3 is made up of 16 amino acids. Germline V CDR1 and CDR2: SGDLS, YYNGEE. The CDR3 loop reads CASSGTRCCAGNTIYF. In DNA form, the CDR3 reads TGTGCCAGCAGCGGCACCAGGTGCTGCGCTGGAAACACCATATATTTT.

This clonotype qualifies as medium-sized. This beta chain came through as a stray read in a library set up for alpha chains, and its size says little. The V call is TRBV7-8, the J call TRBJ2-2; D uncertain. Germline V gene data show CDR1 as SGHVS and CDR2 as FQNEAQ. CDR3 length equals 12 residues. V was clipped by 7 bases and J by 4 bases, with 7 bases between them. For the CDR3, the DNA is TGTGCCAGCACGGAGAGCACCGGGGAGCTGTTTTTT. Translation gives CASTESTGELFF.

There are many counts of this clonotype. Since it is a stray read in a library aimed at alpha chains, this beta chain has a size that is not meaningful. This chain links TRBV28 with TRBJ2-5, with TRBD2 matching 9 bases. Germline V gives CDR1 MDHEN, CDR2 SYDVKM. The CDR3 consists of 17 residues. Losses at the gene ends were 7 bases for V and 3 bases for J; bases not matched to a gene: 15. CDR3: CASNTRASGAIKETQYF. The CDR3 DNA sequence: TGTGCCAGCAACACTAGGGCTAGCGGGGCAATTAAAGAGACCCAGTACTTC. Supplemented by reference TRBV28 and TRBJ2-5, the full variable domain reads DVKVTQSSRYLVKRTGEKVFLECVQDMDHENMFWYRQDPGLGLRLIYFSYDVKMKEKGDIPEGYSVSREKKERFSLILESASTNQTSMYLCASNTRASGAIKETQYFGPGTRLLVL.

Only a few counts were recorded for this clonotype. Since it is a stray read in a library aimed at alpha chains, this beta chain has a size that is not meaningful. This rearrangement joins TRBV12-3 or TRBV12-4 to TRBJ2-5, with TRBD2 as a possible D gene (6 bases). V shed 8 bases and J shed 4 bases, with 11 bases lying between them. This CDR3 contains 12 residues. The CDR3 sequence is CASGGYGETQYF. The CDR3 region has the DNA TGTGCCAGCGGGGGGTATGGAGAGACCCAGTACTTC.

Remarks on this clonotype: This beta chain came through as a stray read in a library set up for alpha chains, and its size says little. This chain uses TRBV5-6 with TRBJ1-1; D ambiguous. The CDR3 extends over 13 amino acids. Trimming left V 4 bases short and J 5 bases short, with 12 bases between. The germline V gene encodes CDR1 SGHDT and CDR2 YYEEEE. As DNA, the CDR3 is TGTGCCAGCAGCAAGACAAAAGGGACTGAAGCTTTCTTT. This encodes CASSKTKGTEAFF.

This clonotype has a count of ten or more. Because the library targeted alpha chains, this beta chain is an off-target read whose size means little. The chain is built from TRBV29-1 and TRBJ1-1; tentatively, D is TRBD1 (5 bases). This CDR3 is built from 13 residues. Between the trimmed V and J ends, which lost 5 bases and 2 bases, there was a span of 12 bases. Germline V gives CDR1 SQVTM, CDR2 ANQGSEA. CDR3 sequence (DNA): TGCAGCGTTATGGCAGGGATTAACACTGAAGCTTTCTTT. Its protein product is CSVMAGINTEAFF.

This clonotype was observed a handful of times. This beta chain is an off-target read within a library intended for alpha chains, so its frequency means little. V usage is TRBV10-2 and J usage is TRBJ1-4, with a possible D match to TRBD1 (5 bases). Germline-derived CDR1 and CDR2 are WSHSY and SAAADI. Trimming shortened V by 8 bases and J by 7 bases, and 26 bases separated the two germline ends. The length of the CDR3 is 17 residues. DNA of the CDR3: TGCGCCAGCGCCCGGTTGGCGGGGTCCGGCAGGGTTGAAAAACTGTTTTTT. Amino acids: CASARLAGSGRVEKLFF.

A few counts support this clonotype. This beta chain turned up in a library designed for alpha chains; as an off-target read, its abundance says little. V and J are TRBV7-8 and TRBJ2-2; 9 bases are shared with TRBD1. V trimming: 2 bases; J trimming: 7 bases; junction bases outside the gene matches: 11. This CDR3 has 17 amino acids. Germline CDR1 is SGHVS and CDR2 is FQNEAQ. As DNA, the CDR3 is TGTGCCAGCAGCTTACGCCTCGGACAGGGGAAGAGCGGGGAGCTGTTTTTT. Protein sequence: CASSLRLGQGKSGELFF.

The sample holds many counts of this clonotype. The library was built for alpha chains, so this beta chain is an off-target read and its size means little. The rearrangement joins TRBV28 to TRBJ2-7; 8 bases agree with TRBD1. Germline CDR1 is MDHEN and CDR2 is SYDVKM. The ends lost 5 bases at V and 7 bases at J; junction bases unmatched: 10. The CDR3 spans 14 residues. Written as DNA, the CDR3 is TGTGCCAGCAGTGCCCCGGGCAGGGGGCATGAGCAGTACTTC. Protein: CASSAPGRGHEQYF.

This clonotype has a count of ten or more. Little can be read into the size of this beta chain, an off-target read in a library designed for alpha chains. The chain carries TRBV7-8 and TRBJ2-7, with D possibly being TRBD2 (7 bases). Germline assignment: CDR1 SGHVS and CDR2 FQNEAQ. The CDR3 totals 18 residues. Trimming cost V 1 base and J 3 bases, with 22 bases left between them. In nucleotides, the CDR3 is TGTGCCAGCAGCTTAGGTCGAACAATTACGCGGGGGCACTACGAGCAGTACTTC. Residues: CASSLGRTITRGHYEQYF.

About this clonotype itself: A read error may explain this, as a much larger clone is one base away. In a library made to pick up alpha chains, this beta chain is a stray read with a size that means little. The rearrangement uses TRBV5-6 and TRBJ2-5, with 7 bases that match TRBD2. This CDR3 comprises 13 residues. Looked up from germline, CDR1 is SGHDT and CDR2 is YYEEEE. CDR3 nucleotide sequence: TGTGCCGGCAGCTTGAGGACTAGAGAGACCCAGTACTTC. It yields the protein CAGSLRTRETQYF.